This T cell receptor beta chain is drawn from a study of blood T cell repertoires in COVID-19. Assay: immunoSEQ multiplex PCR; the TCRdb copy retains only in-frame clones and omits some. The repertoire holds over 50,000 clones, about nine tenths seen once, with 25% to 30% in the top ten. CDR3 length: 15 residues. Germline lookup yields CDR1 KGHSH and CDR2 LQKENI. Between the trimmed V and J ends, which lost 4 bases and 5 bases, there was a span of 15 bases. The chain employs TRBV18 and TRBJ2-1; possible D gene TRBD1, 6 bases. The sequenced sample consisted of peripheral blood. The TCR was taken from a human donor in a cohort sampled during active COVID-19. CDR3 residues: CASSLGTGTNNEQFF. The CDR3 DNA reads as TGTGCCAGCTCACTAGGAACGGGGACAAACAATGAGCAGTTCTTC.